This TCR beta chain was sequenced during a study of blood T cell repertoires in COVID-19. This clone was counted a single time. Per the original data handling: The assay estimated nucleated cells by amplifying reference gene primers. The assay was immunoSEQ multiplex PCR, and TCRdb's table has in-frame clones only and misses some. Clone size and the V and J calls come from that table; the DNA yielded D and trimming. The profile shows around 18,000 clones, over 75% of them singletons. This CDR3 is 15 amino acids long. From germline, CDR1 is LGHDT and CDR2 YNNKEL (reference sequence). V lost 3 bases, J lost 4 bases, and 4 bases stayed unmatched. Patients of the Seattle cohort, enrolled during active infection, were followed longitudinally.

The chain uses TRBV3-1 (or the pseudogene TRBV3-2) and TRBJ2-7, with 12 nucleotides matching TRBD2. Sequenced sample: peripheral blood. This clonotype originated in a man aged 65 to 79 with COVID-19, enrolled during active disease. Here the CDR3 reads CASSQTSGRRYEQYF. The DNA of the CDR3 is TGTGCCAGCAGCCAGACTAGCGGGAGACGGTACGAGCAGTACTTC.